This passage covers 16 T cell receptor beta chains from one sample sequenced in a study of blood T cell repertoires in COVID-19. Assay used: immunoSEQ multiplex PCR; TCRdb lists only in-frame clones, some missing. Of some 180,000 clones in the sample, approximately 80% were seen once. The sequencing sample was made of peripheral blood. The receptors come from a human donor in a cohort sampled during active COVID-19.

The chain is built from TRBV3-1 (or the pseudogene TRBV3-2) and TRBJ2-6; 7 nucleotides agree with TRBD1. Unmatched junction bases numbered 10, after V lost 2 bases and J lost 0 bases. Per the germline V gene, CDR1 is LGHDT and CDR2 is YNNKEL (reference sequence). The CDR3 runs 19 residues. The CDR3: CASSQRWGQRSSGANVLTF. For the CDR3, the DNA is TGTGCCAGCAGCCAACGTTGGGGACAGAGATCCTCTGGGGCCAACGTCCTGACTTTC.

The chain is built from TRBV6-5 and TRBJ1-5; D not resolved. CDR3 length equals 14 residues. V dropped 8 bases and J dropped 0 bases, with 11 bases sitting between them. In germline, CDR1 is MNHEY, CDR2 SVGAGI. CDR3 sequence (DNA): TGTGCCAGCGGGGAGAGCTATAGCAATCAGCCCCAGCATTTT. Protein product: CASGESYSNQPQHF.

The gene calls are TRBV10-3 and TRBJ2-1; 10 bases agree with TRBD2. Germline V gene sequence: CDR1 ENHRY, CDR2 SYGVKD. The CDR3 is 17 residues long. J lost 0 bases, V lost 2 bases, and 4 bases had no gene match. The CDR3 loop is CAISERPSGGSYNEQFF. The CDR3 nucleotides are TGTGCCATCAGTGAGCGTCCTAGCGGGGGCTCCTACAATGAGCAGTTCTTC.

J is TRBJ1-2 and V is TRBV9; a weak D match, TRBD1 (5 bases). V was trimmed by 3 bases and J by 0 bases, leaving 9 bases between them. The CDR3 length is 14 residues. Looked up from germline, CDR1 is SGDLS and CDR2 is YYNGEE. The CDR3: CASSASRANYGYTF. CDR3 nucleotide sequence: TGTGCCAGCAGCGCCTCCAGGGCTAACTATGGCTACACCTTC.

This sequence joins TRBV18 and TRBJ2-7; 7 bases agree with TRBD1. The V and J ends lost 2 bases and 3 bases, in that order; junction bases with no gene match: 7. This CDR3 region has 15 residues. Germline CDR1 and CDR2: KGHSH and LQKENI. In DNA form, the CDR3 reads TGTGCCAGCTCACCAGGGACAGCCGAGATCTACGAGCAGTACTTC. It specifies CASSPGTAEIYEQYF.

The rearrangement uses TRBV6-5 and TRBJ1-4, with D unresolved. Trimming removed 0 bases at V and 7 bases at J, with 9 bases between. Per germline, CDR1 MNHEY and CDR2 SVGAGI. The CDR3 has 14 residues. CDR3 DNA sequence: TGTGCCAGCAGTTACTCGACGGGGAGTGAAAAACTGTTTTTT. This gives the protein CASSYSTGSEKLFF.

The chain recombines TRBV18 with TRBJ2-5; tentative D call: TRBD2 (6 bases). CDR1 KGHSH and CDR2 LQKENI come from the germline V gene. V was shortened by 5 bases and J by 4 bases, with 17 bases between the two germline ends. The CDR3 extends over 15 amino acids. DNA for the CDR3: TGTGCCAGCTCAAGTGAACGGGGGAGGATAGAGACCCAGTACTTC. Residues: CASSSERGRIETQYF.

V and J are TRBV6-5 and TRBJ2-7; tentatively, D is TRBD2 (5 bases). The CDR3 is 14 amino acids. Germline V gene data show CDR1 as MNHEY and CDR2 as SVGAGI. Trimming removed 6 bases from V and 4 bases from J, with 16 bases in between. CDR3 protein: CASSPTTEDYEQYF. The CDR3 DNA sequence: TGTGCCAGCAGCCCGACGACGGAGGATTACGAGCAGTACTTC.

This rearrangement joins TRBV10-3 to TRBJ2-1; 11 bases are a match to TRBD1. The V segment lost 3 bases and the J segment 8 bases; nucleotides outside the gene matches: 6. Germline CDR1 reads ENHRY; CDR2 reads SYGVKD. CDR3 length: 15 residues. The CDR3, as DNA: TGTGCCATCAGTGACGAGGACAGGGGGCGGGATGAGCAGTTCTTC. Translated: CAISDEDRGRDEQFF.

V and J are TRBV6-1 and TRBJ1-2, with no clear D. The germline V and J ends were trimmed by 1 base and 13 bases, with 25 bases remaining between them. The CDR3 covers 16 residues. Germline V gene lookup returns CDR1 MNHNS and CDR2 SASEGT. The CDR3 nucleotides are TGTGCCAGCAGTGAAGAAGAGGCCCGACTCTCCCCTCGAGGCACCTTC. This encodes CASSEEEARLSPRGTF.

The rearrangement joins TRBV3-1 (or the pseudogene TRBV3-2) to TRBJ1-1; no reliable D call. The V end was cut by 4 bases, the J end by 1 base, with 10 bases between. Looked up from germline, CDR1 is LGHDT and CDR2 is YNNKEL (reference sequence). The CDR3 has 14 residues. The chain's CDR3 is CASSRAGPNTEAFF. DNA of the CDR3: TGTGCCAGCAGCCGGGCGGGCCCGAACACTGAAGCTTTCTTT.

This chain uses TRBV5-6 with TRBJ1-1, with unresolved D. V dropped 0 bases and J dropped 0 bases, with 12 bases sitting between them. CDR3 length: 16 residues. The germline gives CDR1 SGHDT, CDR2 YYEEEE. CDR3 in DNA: TGTGCCAGCAGCTTGGATTCCGGGAGATTGAACACTGAAGCTTTCTTT. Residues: CASSLDSGRLNTEAFF.

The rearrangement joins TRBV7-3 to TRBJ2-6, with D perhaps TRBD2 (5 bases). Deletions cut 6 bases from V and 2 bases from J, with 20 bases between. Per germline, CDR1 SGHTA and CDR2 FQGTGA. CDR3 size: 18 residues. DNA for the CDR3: TGTGCCAGCAGGGGTCCCAGTTACGGGGTTCCTGGGGCCAACGTCCTGACTTTC. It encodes CASRGPSYGVPGANVLTF.

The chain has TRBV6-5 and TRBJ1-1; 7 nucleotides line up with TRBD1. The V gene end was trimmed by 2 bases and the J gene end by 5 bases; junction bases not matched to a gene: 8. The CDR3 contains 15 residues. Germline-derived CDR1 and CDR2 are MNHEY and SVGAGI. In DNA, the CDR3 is TGTGCCAGCAGTTACCCAACAGGGGCTGGGACTGAAGCTTTCTTT. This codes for CASSYPTGAGTEAFF.

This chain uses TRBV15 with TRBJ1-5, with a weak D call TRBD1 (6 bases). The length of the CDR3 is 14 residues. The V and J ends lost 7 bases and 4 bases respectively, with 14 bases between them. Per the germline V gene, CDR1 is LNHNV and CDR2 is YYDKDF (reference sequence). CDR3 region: CATTQGSRNQPQHF. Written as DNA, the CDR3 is TGTGCCACCACCCAGGGGAGCAGGAATCAGCCCCAGCATTTT.

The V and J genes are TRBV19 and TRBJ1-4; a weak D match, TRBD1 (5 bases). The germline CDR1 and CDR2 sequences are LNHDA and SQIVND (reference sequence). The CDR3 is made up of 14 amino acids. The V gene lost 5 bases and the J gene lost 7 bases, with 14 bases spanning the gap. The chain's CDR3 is CASSEGTEGEKLFF. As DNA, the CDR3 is TGTGCCAGTAGTGAAGGGACTGAGGGTGAAAAACTGTTTTTT.